The entry below describes one TCR beta chain. J was trimmed by 4 bases and V by 4 bases; bases with no gene match: 2. This CDR3 contains 15 residues. Germline V gene data show CDR1 as SGHNT and CDR2 as YYREEE (reference sequence). These data are taken from a study of blood T cell repertoires in COVID-19. Study information: Sources were T cells, B-cell-depleted T cells, or PBMCs; the material itself was cDNA or gDNA.

Per the original data handling: Reference gene primers were amplified, and this amplification served to estimate nucleated cell counts. Using immunoSEQ multiplex PCR, the repertoire was profiled, and TCRdb retains in-frame clones only, with some absent. D and trimming come from the DNA, and the V and J calls and clone size come from that table. The table lists around 130,000 clones, roughly four fifths of them singletons. The TCR comes from a human donor in a cohort sampled during active COVID-19. The V gene is TRBV5-4, the J gene TRBJ2-2; 12 positions match TRBD2. Sequences were obtained from peripheral blood. CDR3 sequence: CASSASGGGTGELFF. The DNA of the CDR3 is TGTGCCAGCAGCGCTAGCGGGGGGGGCACCGGGGAGCTGTTTTTT.